The 12 T cell receptor beta chains presented below share a single source sample, sequenced in a study of shared clonotypes between healthy human individuals. The method was immunoSEQ multiplex PCR; TCRdb's version includes in-frame clones alone and lacks a portion of them. This table holds millions of clones, 85% to 95% found once. The material sequenced was naive CD4+ T cells sorted from blood. Subset in this sample: CD45RA+ positively selected. All receptors derive from a man aged 18 to 29 in good health.

Concerning this clone itself: One end of the junction varies from germline; a read error may be responsible. The chain carries TRBV7-9 and TRBJ2-1; 8 bases agree with TRBD2. Germline V gene data show CDR1 as SEHNR and CDR2 as FQNEAQ (reference sequence). The CDR3 runs to 11 residues. The CDR3: CASSLTSGVIF. As DNA, the CDR3 is TGTGCCAGCAGCTTAACTAGCGGAGTGATCTTC.

The genes are TRBV13 and TRBJ2-3; 9 bases match TRBD2. This CDR3 is 16 amino acids long. Germline assignment: CDR1 PRHDT and CDR2 FYEKMQ (reference sequence). V shed 1 base, J shed 1 base, and the junction held 3 bases outside the gene matches. The CDR3 sequence: CASSLEAGGGTDTQYF. The CDR3 nucleotides are TGTGCCAGCAGCTTAGAGGCGGGAGGGGGCACAGATACGCAGTATTTT.

The chain uses TRBV2 and TRBJ1-1; D is unresolved. V was cut by 5 bases and J by 3 bases, with 13 bases left in between. CDR3 length: 14 amino acids. The germline gives CDR1 SNHLY, CDR2 FYNNEI. The CDR3 sequence is CASSLKGGDTEAFF. The DNA of the CDR3 is TGTGCCAGCAGTTTAAAGGGCGGCGACACTGAAGCTTTCTTT.

The chain recombines TRBV6-6 with TRBJ1-1; D unresolved. The V end lost 0 bases, the J end lost 0 bases, and 11 bases lay between the germline ends. CDR1 is MNHNY and CDR2 is SVGAGI in the germline V gene (reference sequence). The CDR3 totals 16 residues. CDR3 DNA: TGTGCCAGCAGTTACTCGACACTAGTTATGAACACTGAAGCTTTCTTT. As protein: CASSYSTLVMNTEAFF.

This clone came up once. The V call is TRBV28, the J call TRBJ2-1; D gene ambiguous. Per germline, CDR1 MDHEN and CDR2 SYDVKM. The V end was cut by 3 bases, the J end by 4 bases, with 7 bases between. CDR3 length: 13 amino acids. The CDR3 sequence: CASSLNRYNEQFF. In DNA form, the CDR3 reads TGTGCCAGCAGTTTGAACAGATACAATGAGCAGTTCTTC.

This chain uses TRBV2 with TRBJ2-7; D is possibly TRBD2 (5 bases). Germline assignment: CDR1 SNHLY and CDR2 FYNNEI. With 5 bases removed from V and 5 bases from J, the gap between germline ends came to 19 bases. The CDR3 contains 15 residues. The CDR3 here is CASSLLSVLRDEQYF. CDR3 nucleotides: TGTGCCAGCAGTTTATTAAGCGTCCTGAGGGACGAGCAGTACTTC.

Remarks on this clone: At the DNA level, this CDR3 is encoded by other sequences in the same sample as well. The rearrangement uses TRBV2 and TRBJ1-1, with D unclear. The ends were cut back, 6 bases at V and 2 bases at J, with 10 bases in the middle. Germline values: CDR1 SNHLY, CDR2 FYNNEI. This CDR3 contains 13 residues. CDR3 loop: CASSPRVNTEAFF. In DNA form, the CDR3 reads TGTGCCAGCAGCCCGAGGGTAAACACTGAAGCTTTCTTT. Full variable domain (rest looked up from reference TRBV2 and TRBJ1-1): EPEVTQTPSHQVTQMGQEVILRCVPISNHLYFYWYRQILGQKVEFLVSFYNNEISEKSEIFDDQFSVERPDGSNFTLKIRSTKLEDSAMYFCASSPRVNTEAFFGQGTRLTVV.

This chain joins TRBV2 and TRBJ1-4, with unresolved D. CDR3 length: 13 amino acids. Germline CDR1 SNHLY, CDR2 FYNNEI. V was clipped by 4 bases and J by 6 bases, with 9 bases between them. CDR3 DNA: TGTGCCAGCAGTGTGCTTCCAGATGAAAAACTGTTTTTT. It translates to CASSVLPDEKLFF.

Worth noting for this clone: The same CDR3 is also encoded by other DNA sequences in this sample. This chain connects TRBV9 to TRBJ2-7, with a weak D call TRBD2 (6 bases). V dropped 0 bases and J dropped 6 bases, with 7 bases sitting between them. The germline V gene has CDR1 SGDLS and CDR2 YYNGEE. The CDR3 is 12 amino acids. The CDR3 DNA reads as TGTGCCAGCAGCGTAGTGGAGGGCGAGCAGTACTTC. Residues: CASSVVEGEQYF.

The chain is built from TRBV27 and TRBJ2-7; TRBD2 matches at 7 bases. The CDR3 covers 15 residues. The trim removed 5 bases at V and 3 bases at J, leaving 10 bases unmatched. The germline V gene encodes CDR1 MNHEY and CDR2 SMNVEV (reference sequence). The CDR3 here is CASSLRGGVSYEQYF. DNA for the CDR3: TGTGCCAGCAGTCTCCGCGGGGGAGTAAGCTACGAGCAGTACTTC.

The V and J genes are TRBV9 and TRBJ2-5, with 10 bases identical to TRBD1. Germline CDR1 reads SGDLS; CDR2 reads YYNGEE. J gave up 5 bases and V 3 bases, and 7 bases lay outside the gene matches. CDR3 size: 15 residues. This chain's CDR3 is CASSEGSDRGETQYF. In DNA, the CDR3 is TGTGCCAGCAGCGAGGGCTCGGACAGGGGGGAGACCCAGTACTTC.

The rearrangement links TRBV29-1 to TRBJ2-3; D may correspond to TRBD1 or TRBD2 (6 bases each). V was cut by 3 bases and J by 6 bases, with 19 bases left in between. The length of the CDR3 is 15 residues. Germline-derived CDR1 and CDR2 are SQVTM and ANQGSEA. The CDR3 here is CSVDPAGGGVDTQYF. CDR3 sequence (DNA): TGCAGCGTTGACCCCGCAGGAGGGGGTGTCGATACGCAGTATTTT.